This record looks at one T cell receptor beta chain sequence and its context. Methods used by the authors: Quantification of nucleated cells was approximated via reference gene primer amplification. Using immunoSEQ multiplex PCR, the repertoire was profiled, and TCRdb retains in-frame clones only, with some absent. V, J and clone size derive from that table, while D and trimming were established from the DNA sequence. The data hold more than 60,000 clones, with about 80% observed a single time. This specimen comes from a study of blood T cell repertoires in COVID-19. Overall study context: Samples came from the United States, Italy and Spain, spanning acute and convalescent COVID-19. The analysed material was cDNA or gDNA that came from T cells, B-cell-depleted T cells, or PBMCs.

Trimming removed 6 bases from V and 5 bases from J; junction bases left unmatched: 3. This CDR3 is built from 13 residues. The V call is TRBV12-3 or TRBV12-4, the J call TRBJ2-2, with TRBD1 identical over 7 bases. This TCR derives from a woman older than 75 with acute or convalescent COVID-19. The sample taken for sequencing was peripheral blood. DNA of the CDR3: TGTGCCAGCAGGCAGGGGGATACCGGGGAGCTGTTTTTT. This codes for CASRQGDTGELFF.